Sequencing of this T cell receptor (beta chain) was carried out in a study of T cells after posttransplantation cyclophosphamide. This clone has a count of ten or more. TCRdb keeps only in-frame clones here, not all; method: immunoSEQ multiplex PCR. The repertoire consists of tens of thousands of clones, none detected only once. The CDR3 runs to 15 residues. Germline V gives CDR1 MNHEY, CDR2 SVGAGI. V lost 5 bases and J lost 3, with 13 bases in between. V usage is TRBV6-5 and J usage is TRBJ2-2; D perhaps matches TRBD2 (6 bases). The receptor's source is a woman in her fifties or sixties in good health, CMV-negative, and a related stem cell transplant donor. Input material: PBMCs. The CDR3 sequence is CASSRAGLHTGELFF. CDR3 sequence (DNA): TGTGCCAGCAGTCGGGCGGGACTCCACACCGGGGAGCTGTTTTTT.